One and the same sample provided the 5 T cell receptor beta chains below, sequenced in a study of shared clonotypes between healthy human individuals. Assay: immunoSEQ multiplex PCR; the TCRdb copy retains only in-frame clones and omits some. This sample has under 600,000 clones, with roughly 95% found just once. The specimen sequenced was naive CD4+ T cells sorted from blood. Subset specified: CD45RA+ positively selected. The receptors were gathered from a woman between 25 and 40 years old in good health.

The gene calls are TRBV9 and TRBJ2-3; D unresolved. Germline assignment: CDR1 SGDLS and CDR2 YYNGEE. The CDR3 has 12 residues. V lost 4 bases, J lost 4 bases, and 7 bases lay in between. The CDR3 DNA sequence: TGTGCCAGCAGCCCGACGGCAGATACGCAGTATTTT. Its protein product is CASSPTADTQYF.

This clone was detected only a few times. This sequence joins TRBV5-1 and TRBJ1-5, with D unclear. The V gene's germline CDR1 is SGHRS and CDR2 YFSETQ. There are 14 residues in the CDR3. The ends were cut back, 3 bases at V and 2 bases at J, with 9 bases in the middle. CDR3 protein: CASSWGGGNQPQHF. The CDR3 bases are TGCGCCAGCAGCTGGGGAGGTGGCAATCAGCCCCAGCATTTT.

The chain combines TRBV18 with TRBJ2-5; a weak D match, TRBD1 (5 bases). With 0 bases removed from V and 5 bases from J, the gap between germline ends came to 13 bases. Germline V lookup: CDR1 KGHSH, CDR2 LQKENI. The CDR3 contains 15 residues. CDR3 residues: CASSPPKTAVETQYF. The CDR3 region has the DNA TGTGCCAGCTCACCACCGAAGACAGCTGTGGAGACCCAGTACTTC.

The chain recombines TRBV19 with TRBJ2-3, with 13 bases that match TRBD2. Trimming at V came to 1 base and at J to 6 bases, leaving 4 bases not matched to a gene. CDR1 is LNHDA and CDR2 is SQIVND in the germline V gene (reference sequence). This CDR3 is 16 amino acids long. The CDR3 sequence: CASSIGLAGGTDTQYF. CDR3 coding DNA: TGTGCCAGTAGTATAGGACTAGCGGGAGGAACTGATACGCAGTATTTT.

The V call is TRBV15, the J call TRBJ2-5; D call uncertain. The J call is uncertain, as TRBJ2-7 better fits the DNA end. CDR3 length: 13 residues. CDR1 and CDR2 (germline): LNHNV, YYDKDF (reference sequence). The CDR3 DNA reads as TGTGCCACCAGCAGGCAAGCTGCCTACGAGCAGTACTTC. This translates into CATSRQAAYEQYF.